The rows below give T cell receptor beta chains drawn from one sample of a study of shared clonotypes between healthy human individuals. The data were produced by immunoSEQ multiplex PCR, yet TCRdb's version contains in-frame clones alone and is incomplete. The sample holds 1.6 million or so clones, roughly 96% seen once. Sequences were obtained from naive CD4+ T cells sorted from blood. The receptor set was obtained from a man aged 30-40 years in good health. Each CDR3 is given with its conserved first and last residue. The D gene is left open where the match is weak. For some rows the clone size is stated as once, few or many, or as a class when expanded; others skip it.

clone_size j_call d_call v_call cdr3_aa cdr3_nt
once TRBJ1-3 - TRBV11-2 CASSLGRAGNTIYF TGTGCCAGCAGCTTAGGCAGGGCCGGAAACACCATATATTTT
- TRBJ2-1 TRBD2 TRBV4-3 CASSQEPWTSGRLDEQFF TGCGCCAGCAGCCAAGAACCCTGGACTAGCGGGAGACTCGATGAGCAGTTCTTC
- TRBJ2-7 - TRBV6-6 CASRKEGRTYEQYF TGTGCCAGCAGAAAAGAAGGACGAACCTACGAGCAGTACTTC
- TRBJ2-5 TRBD1 TRBV5-5 CASSPTGSQETQYF TGTGCCAGCAGCCCGACAGGGTCCCAAGAGACCCAGTACTTC
- TRBJ2-7 - TRBV6-1 CASSEIRRSSYEQYF TGTGCCAGCAGTGAGATACGGAGAAGCTCCTACGAGCAGTACTTC
- TRBJ1-3 - TRBV25-1 CASSDGVSSGNTIYF TGTGCCAGCAGTGATGGCGTGTCCTCTGGAAACACCATATATTTT
- TRBJ2-7 TRBD1 TRBV11-2 CASREPGQGRHEQYF TGTGCCAGCAGAGAGCCGGGACAGGGTCGCCACGAGCAGTACTTC
- TRBJ2-7 - TRBV9 CASSASDGTYEQYF TGTGCCAGCAGCGCAAGCGACGGAACCTACGAGCAGTACTTC
- TRBJ2-1 - TRBV5-6 CASTLLAANEQFF TGTGCCAGCACCTTACTAGCCGCCAATGAGCAGTTCTTC
- TRBJ2-1 TRBD2 TRBV5-1 CASSLVPGGDNEQFF TGCGCCAGCAGCTTGGTTCCGGGAGGAGATAATGAGCAGTTCTTC
- TRBJ2-1 - TRBV10-1 CASSLPQGREQFF TGCGCCAGCAGCCTACCTCAGGGCCGTGAGCAGTTCTTC
few TRBJ1-1 - TRBV7-8 CASSLALGGNTEAFF TGTGCCAGCAGCTTAGCTCTCGGTGGGAACACTGAAGCTTTCTTT
once TRBJ2-5 - TRBV25-1 CASGAAGQQETQYF TGTGCCAGCGGGGCCGCCGGACAGCAAGAGACCCAGTACTTC
- TRBJ2-7 - TRBV7-8 CASSLDSGASYEQYF TGTGCCAGCAGCTTAGATTCGGGGGCCTCCTACGAGCAGTACTTC